The present TCR beta chain was sequenced within a study of blood T cell repertoires in COVID-19. Background on the study: Researchers got acute and convalescent COVID-19 samples from the United States, Italy and Spain. The analysed material was cDNA or gDNA that came from T cells, B-cell-depleted T cells, or PBMCs.

Followed longitudinally, the Seattle patients had been enrolled during active infection. In the authors' workflow: Cell counts per sample came from amplifying reference gene primers. Some clones are missing from TCRdb's copy, which holds only in-frame ones; the method was immunoSEQ multiplex PCR. D and trimming were read from the DNA, whereas the V and J calls and clone size are those reported in that table. The table lists fewer than 250,000 clones, 80% to 95% of them singletons. The V end lost 4 bases, the J end lost 5 bases, and 12 bases lay between the germline ends. The CDR3 covers 14 residues. Germline values: CDR1 SGHNT, CDR2 YENEEA.

The gene calls are TRBV11-3 and TRBJ2-1; perhaps TRBD2 as D (6 bases). The receptor was isolated from a man aged 25 to 45 with COVID-19, enrolled during active disease. Sequencing input: peripheral blood. CDR3 in DNA: TGTGCCAGCAGCTCCGGGACTCAGAACAATGAGCAGTTCTTC. Protein sequence: CASSSGTQNNEQFF.